What follows is one TCR beta chain and its context. Its antigen is unknown. Roughly 18-55 mg of tissue was diced for each tumor. Only in-frame clones appear in the TCRdb table, and some are missing; sequencing was by immunoSEQ multiplex PCR. This table holds some 28,000 clones, less than 75% found once. The data derive from a study of early stage breast cancer tumors. Overall study results and limits: Most shared enriched TCRB sequences were commonly generated ones.

Trimming took off 10 bases at V and 2 bases at J, with 12 bases between the two ends. CDR1 LNHDA and CDR2 SQIVND come from the germline V gene (reference sequence). This CDR3 is built from 14 residues. The sample consisted of breast tumor tissue. J is TRBJ2-6 and V is TRBV19, with D unclear. The receptor was isolated from a person between 45 and 65 years old with breast cancer. The CDR3 spells CATRQSPGANVLTF. The CDR3, as DNA: TGTGCCACCCGGCAGTCCCCTGGGGCCAACGTCCTGACTTTC.